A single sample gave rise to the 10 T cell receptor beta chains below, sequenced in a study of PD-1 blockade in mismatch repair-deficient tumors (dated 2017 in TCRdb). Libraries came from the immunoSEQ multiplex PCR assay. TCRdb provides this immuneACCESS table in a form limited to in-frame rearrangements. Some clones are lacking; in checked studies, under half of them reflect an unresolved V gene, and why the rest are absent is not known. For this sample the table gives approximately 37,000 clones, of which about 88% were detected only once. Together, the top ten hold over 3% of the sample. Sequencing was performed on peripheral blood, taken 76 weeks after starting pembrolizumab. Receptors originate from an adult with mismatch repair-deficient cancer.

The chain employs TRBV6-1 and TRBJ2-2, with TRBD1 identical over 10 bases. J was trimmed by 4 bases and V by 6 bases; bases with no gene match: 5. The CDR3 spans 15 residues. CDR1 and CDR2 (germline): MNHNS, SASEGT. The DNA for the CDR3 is TGTGCCAGCAGAGCCGGGACAGGGGCCACCGGGGAGCTGTTTTTT. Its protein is CASRAGTGATGELFF.

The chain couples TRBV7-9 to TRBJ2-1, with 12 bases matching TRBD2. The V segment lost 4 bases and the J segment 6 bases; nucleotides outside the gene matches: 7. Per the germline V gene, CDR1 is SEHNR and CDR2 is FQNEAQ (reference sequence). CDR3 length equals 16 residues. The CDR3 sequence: CASSSKLAGGFNEQFF. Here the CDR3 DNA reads TGTGCCAGCAGCTCGAAACTAGCGGGAGGTTTCAATGAGCAGTTCTTC. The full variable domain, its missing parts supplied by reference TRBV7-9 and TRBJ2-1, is DTGVSQNPRHKITKRGQNVTFRCDPISEHNRLYWYRQTLGQGPEFLTYFQNEAQLEKSRLLSDRFSAERPKGSFSTLEIQRTEQGDSAMYLCASSSKLAGGFNEQFFGPGTRLTVL.

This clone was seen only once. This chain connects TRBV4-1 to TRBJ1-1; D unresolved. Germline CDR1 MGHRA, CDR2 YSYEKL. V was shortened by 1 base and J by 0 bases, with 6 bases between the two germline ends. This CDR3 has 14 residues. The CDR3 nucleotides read TGCGCCAGCAGCCAAGGGATAGTGAACACTGAAGCTTTCTTT. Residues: CASSQGIVNTEAFF.

The CDR3 region is CASSDPKETQYF. CDR3 nucleotide sequence: TGTGCCAGCAGTGACCCAAAAGAGACCCAGTACTTC. The rearrangement links TRBV27 to TRBJ2-5; D unclear. Germline CDR1 reads MNHEY; CDR2 reads SMNVEV (reference sequence). Trimming pared 5 bases from V and 3 bases from J, leaving 7 bases between. CDR3 length: 12 amino acids.

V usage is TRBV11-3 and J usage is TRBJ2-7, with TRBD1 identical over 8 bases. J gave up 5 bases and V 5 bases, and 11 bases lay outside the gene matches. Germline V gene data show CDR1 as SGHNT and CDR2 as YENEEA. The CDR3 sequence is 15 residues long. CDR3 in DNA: TGTGCCAGCAGCAAAGCAGGACAGGGAGTCCACGAGCAGTACTTC. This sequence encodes CASSKAGQGVHEQYF.

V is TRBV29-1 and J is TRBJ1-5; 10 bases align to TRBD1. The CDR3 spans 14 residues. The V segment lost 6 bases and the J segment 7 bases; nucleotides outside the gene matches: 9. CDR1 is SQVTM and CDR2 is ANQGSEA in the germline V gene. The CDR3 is CSVAPGQGRQPQHF. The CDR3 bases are TGCAGCGTCGCACCGGGACAGGGGCGGCAGCCCCAGCATTTT.

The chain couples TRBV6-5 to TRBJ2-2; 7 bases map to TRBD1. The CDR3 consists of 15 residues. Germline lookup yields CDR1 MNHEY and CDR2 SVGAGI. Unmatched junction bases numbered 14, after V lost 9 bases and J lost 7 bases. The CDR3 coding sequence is TGTGCCAGTAAAGCAGACAGGGTGGTTGGCGGGGAGCTGTTTTTT. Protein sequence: CASKADRVVGGELFF.

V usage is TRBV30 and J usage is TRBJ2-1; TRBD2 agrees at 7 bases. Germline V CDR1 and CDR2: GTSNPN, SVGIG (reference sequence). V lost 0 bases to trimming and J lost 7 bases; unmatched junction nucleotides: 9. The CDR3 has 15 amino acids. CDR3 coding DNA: TGTGCCTGGAGTGTCCGGGCAGGGCGGGAGAATGAGCAGTTCTTC. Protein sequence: CAWSVRAGRENEQFF.

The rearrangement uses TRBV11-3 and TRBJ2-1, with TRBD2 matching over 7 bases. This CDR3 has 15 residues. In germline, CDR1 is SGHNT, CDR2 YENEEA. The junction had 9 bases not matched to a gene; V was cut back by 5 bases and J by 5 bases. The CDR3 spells CASSLGLAENNEQFF. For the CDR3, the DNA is TGTGCCAGCAGCCTCGGGCTAGCGGAGAACAATGAGCAGTTCTTC.

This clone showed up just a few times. The CDR3 spells CATSRASYSNQPQHF. Written as DNA, the CDR3 is TGTGCCACCAGCAGGGCTTCCTATAGCAATCAGCCCCAGCATTTT. V gene TRBV15 combines with J gene TRBJ1-5, with no clear D. V lost 3 bases and J 0 bases, leaving 9 bases between the germline ends. CDR1 is LNHNV and CDR2 is YYDKDF in the germline V gene (reference sequence). There are 15 residues in the CDR3.